A single sample gave rise to the 15 T cell receptor beta chains below, sequenced in a study of blood T cells in healthy people across ages. Using a J-beta primer mix together with a sample-barcoded 5' primer, a second PCR was run for about 6 to 12 cycles. Each CDR3 protein gets one entry after TCRdb re-called the 5' RACE reads with MiXCR. Of roughly 860,000 distinct CDR3 sequences in the sample, around 62% are singletons; the top ten hold about a quarter. Sequenced material: blood. The receptors derive from a young man in good health.

V gene TRBV20-1 combines with J gene TRBJ2-4, with D possibly being TRBD2 (6 bases). Near its end, the DNA agrees better with TRBJ2-7, so the J call may be wrong. The CDR3 has 16 amino acids. Germline values: CDR1 DFQATT, CDR2 SNEGSKA (reference sequence). The CDR3 region is CSARDLGGVRFYEQYF. The CDR3 DNA reads as TGCAGTGCTAGAGATCTTGGAGGGGTAAGATTCTACGAGCAGTACTTC.

The J gene is TRBJ1-6, the V gene TRBV10-3; D is possibly TRBD1 (5 bases). This CDR3 contains 16 residues. In germline, CDR1 is ENHRY, CDR2 SYGVKD. CDR3 residues: CATKPEDTSYNSPLHF. CDR3 coding DNA: TGTGCGACCAAACCGGAGGACACCTCATATAATTCACCCCTCCACTTT.

As concerns this clonotype: A junction end diverges from the germline sequence, so it may reflect a read error. V is TRBV6-5 and J is TRBJ1-2, with 12 bases matching TRBD1. The CDR3 covers 16 residues. Germline-derived CDR1 and CDR2 are MNHEY and SVGAGI. CDR3: CTSSSGTGGAYYGYTF. The CDR3 nucleotides are TGTACCAGCAGCAGCGGGACAGGGGGCGCATATTATGGCTACACCTTC.

The V call is TRBV29-1, the J call TRBJ2-7; no clear D. CDR3 length: 12 residues. Trimming stripped 4 bases from V and 0 bases from J, with 7 bases between. In germline, CDR1 is SQVTM, CDR2 ANQGSEA. CDR3 in DNA: TGCAGCGTTGTACAGCGCTCCTACGAGCAGTACTTC. It translates to CSVVQRSYEQYF.

The chain is built from TRBV13 and TRBJ1-4; D not resolved. The V end was cut by 2 bases, the J end by 4 bases, with 8 bases between. The length of the CDR3 is 14 residues. Per germline, CDR1 PRHDT and CDR2 FYEKMQ (reference sequence). CDR3 region: CASSLRASNEKLFF. CDR3 bases: TGTGCCAGCAGCTTAAGAGCCAGTAATGAAAAACTGTTTTTT.

V is TRBV7-9 and J is TRBJ1-4; TRBD1 agrees at 10 bases. CDR1 is SEHNR, CDR2 FQNEAQ, per germline (reference sequence). The J segment lost 10 bases and the V segment lost 5 bases, leaving 7 bases of the junction unmatched. The CDR3 is 14 amino acids. CDR3 sequence: CASSPGQGSGKLFF. As DNA, the CDR3 is TGTGCCAGCAGCCCGGGACAGGGGAGTGGAAAACTGTTTTTT.

The genes are TRBV7-2 and TRBJ2-3; D ambiguous. The CDR3 runs to 19 residues. Looked up from germline, CDR1 is SGHTA and CDR2 is FQGNSA. V lost 1 base and J 0 bases, leaving 20 bases between the germline ends. Written as DNA, the CDR3 is TGTGCCAGCAGCTTAGGAGAGCCGTGGCAGACTTCTAGCACAGATACGCAGTATTTT. Translation gives CASSLGEPWQTSSTDTQYF.

The chain has TRBV7-2 and TRBJ2-5; 10 bases map to TRBD1. The DNA end is a closer match to TRBJ2-7, so the J assignment may be wrong. The V gene's germline CDR1 is SGHTA and CDR2 FQGNSA. The CDR3 loop spans 20 amino acids. CDR3 in DNA: TGTGCCAGCAGCTTAGCAGCTGGGGACAGGGGTGGGTTAGAGGAGGACGAGCAGTACTTC. As protein: CASSLAAGDRGGLEEDEQYF.

This clonotype has a handful of counts. V usage is TRBV20-1 and J usage is TRBJ1-1; 7 bases are shared with TRBD1. This CDR3 has 12 residues. The J segment lost 5 bases and the V segment lost 5 bases, leaving 5 bases of the junction unmatched. Germline V gene lookup returns CDR1 DFQATT and CDR2 SNEGSKA (reference sequence). CDR3 sequence (DNA): TGCAGTGCTCCCGACAGGGTGACTGAAGCTTTCTTT. This sequence encodes CSAPDRVTEAFF.

The chain joins TRBV20-1 to TRBJ2-6; D not resolved. Deletions cut 1 base from V and 6 bases from J, with 4 bases between. This CDR3 has 12 amino acids. Germline V gene data show CDR1 as DFQATT and CDR2 as SNEGSKA (reference sequence). The CDR3 nucleotides are TGCAGTGCTAGAGCAGAGGCCAACGTCCTGACTTTC. Its translation: CSARAEANVLTF.

This chain uses TRBV20-1 with TRBJ2-7; 8 bases are shared with TRBD2. The germline V gene has CDR1 DFQATT and CDR2 SNEGSKA (reference sequence). The CDR3 totals 15 residues. Losses at the gene ends were 3 bases for V and 0 bases for J; bases not matched to a gene: 7. CDR3 DNA sequence: TGCAGTGCTAGGGGGGTAGCGGGGACCTCCTACGAGCAGTACTTC. This gives the protein CSARGVAGTSYEQYF.

The V and J genes are TRBV6-1 and TRBJ2-7; D unresolved. The CDR3 runs to 12 residues. Trimming cost V 2 bases and J 4 bases, with 6 bases left between them. Germline CDR1 is MNHNS and CDR2 is SASEGT. CDR3 loop: CASSETEYEQYF. The CDR3 DNA sequence: TGTGCCAGCAGTGAAACAGAATACGAGCAGTACTTC.

The rearrangement uses TRBV9 and TRBJ2-1; maybe TRBD2 (5 bases). Germline loops: CDR1 SGDLS, CDR2 YYNGEE. The CDR3 totals 13 residues. Trimming took off 3 bases at V and 3 bases at J, with 7 bases between the two ends. The CDR3 loop is CASSARGYNEQFF. The DNA for the CDR3 is TGTGCCAGCAGCGCCCGGGGCTACAATGAGCAGTTCTTC.

The rearrangement joins TRBV5-1 to TRBJ1-1; possible D gene TRBD1, 5 bases. The CDR3 length is 14 residues. V was cut by 1 base and J by 3 bases, with 10 bases left in between. CDR1 is SGHRS and CDR2 is YFSETQ in the germline V gene. CDR3 sequence (DNA): TGCGCCAGCAGCTTGAGGGGAGAGGACACTGAAGCTTTCTTT. This codes for CASSLRGEDTEAFF. The entire variable domain, with the rest obtained from reference TRBV5-1 and TRBJ1-1, is as follows: KAGVTQTPRYLIKTRGQQVTLSCSPISGHRSVSWYQQTPGQGLQFLFEYFSETQRNKGNFPGRFSGRQFSNSRSEMNVSTLELGDSALYLCASSLRGEDTEAFFGQGTRLTVV.

The rearrangement joins TRBV24-1 to TRBJ2-5; TRBD2 aligns across 9 bases. Trimming at V came to 6 bases and at J to 2 bases, leaving 12 bases not matched to a gene. The germline gives CDR1 KGHDR, CDR2 SFDVKD. This CDR3 is 17 amino acids long. As DNA, the CDR3 is TGTGCCACCAGTCCAGCCGGCGGGGGGGTAAATCAAGAGACCCAGTACTTC. It specifies CATSPAGGGVNQETQYF.